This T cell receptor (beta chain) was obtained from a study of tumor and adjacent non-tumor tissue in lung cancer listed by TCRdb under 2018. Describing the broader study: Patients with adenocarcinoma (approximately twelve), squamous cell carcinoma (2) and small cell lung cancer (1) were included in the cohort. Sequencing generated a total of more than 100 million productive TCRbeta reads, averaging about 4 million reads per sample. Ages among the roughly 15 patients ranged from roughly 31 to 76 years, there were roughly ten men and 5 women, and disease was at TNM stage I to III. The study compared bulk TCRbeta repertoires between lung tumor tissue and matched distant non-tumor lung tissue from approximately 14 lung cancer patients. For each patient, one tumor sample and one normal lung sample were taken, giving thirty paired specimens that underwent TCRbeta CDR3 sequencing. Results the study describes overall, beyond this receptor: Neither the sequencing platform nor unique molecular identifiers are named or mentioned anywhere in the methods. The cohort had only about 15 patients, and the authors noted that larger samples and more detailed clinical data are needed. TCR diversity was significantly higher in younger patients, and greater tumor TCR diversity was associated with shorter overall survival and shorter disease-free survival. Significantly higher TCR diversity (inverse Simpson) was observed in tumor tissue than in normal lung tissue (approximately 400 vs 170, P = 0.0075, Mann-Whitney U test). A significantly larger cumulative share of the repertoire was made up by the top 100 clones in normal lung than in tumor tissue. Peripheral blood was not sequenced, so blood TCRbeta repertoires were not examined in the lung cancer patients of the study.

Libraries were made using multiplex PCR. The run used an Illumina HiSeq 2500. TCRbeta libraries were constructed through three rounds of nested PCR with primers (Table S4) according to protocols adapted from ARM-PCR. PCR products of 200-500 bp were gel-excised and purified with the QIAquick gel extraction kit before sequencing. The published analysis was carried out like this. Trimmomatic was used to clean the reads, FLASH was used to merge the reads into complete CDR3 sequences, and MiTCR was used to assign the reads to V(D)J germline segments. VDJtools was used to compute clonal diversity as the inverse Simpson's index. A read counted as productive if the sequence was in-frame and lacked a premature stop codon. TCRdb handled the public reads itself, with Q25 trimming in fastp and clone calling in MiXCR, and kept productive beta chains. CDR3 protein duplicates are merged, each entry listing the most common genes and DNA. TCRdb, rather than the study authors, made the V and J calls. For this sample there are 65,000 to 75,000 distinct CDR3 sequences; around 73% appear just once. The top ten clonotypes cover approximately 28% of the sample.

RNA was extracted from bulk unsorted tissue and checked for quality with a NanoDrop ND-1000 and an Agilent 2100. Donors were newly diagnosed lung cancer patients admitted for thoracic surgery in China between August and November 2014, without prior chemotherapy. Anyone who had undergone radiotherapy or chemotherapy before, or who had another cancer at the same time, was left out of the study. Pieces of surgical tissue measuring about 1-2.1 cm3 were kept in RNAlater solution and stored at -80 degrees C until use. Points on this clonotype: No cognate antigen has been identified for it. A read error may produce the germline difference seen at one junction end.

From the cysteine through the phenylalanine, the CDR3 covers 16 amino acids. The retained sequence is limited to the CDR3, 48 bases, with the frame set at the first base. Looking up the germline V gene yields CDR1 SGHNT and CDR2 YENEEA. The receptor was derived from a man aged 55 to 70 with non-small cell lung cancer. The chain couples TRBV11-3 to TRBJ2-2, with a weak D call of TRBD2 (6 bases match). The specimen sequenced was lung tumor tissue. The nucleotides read TGTGCCAGCAGCCCGTCCCGGGACGGTTTCGGCGGGGAGATGTTTTTT. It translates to CASSPSRDGFGGEMFF.